Listed below are T cell receptor beta chains from one sample, sequenced in a study of blood T cell repertoires in COVID-19. TCRdb keeps only in-frame clones here, not all; method: immunoSEQ multiplex PCR. The sample gives 400,000 or so clones, 75% to 90% of which show up once; under 2% is in the top ten. Material for sequencing was peripheral blood. The source of these receptors is a woman aged 40 to 50 with COVID-19, enrolled during active disease. The CDR3 runs from the conserved cysteine through the conserved F or W. D genes are given only for firm matches.

cdr3_length j_call d_call v_call cdr3_aa cdr3_nt
16 TRBJ1-5 TRBD1 TRBV19 CASSIVQGANNQPQHF TGTGCCAGTAGTATCGTCCAGGGGGCGAATAATCAGCCCCAGCATTTT
13 TRBJ1-1 NA TRBV30 CAGNRRGSTEAFF TGTGCCGGAAACCGGCGGGGAAGCACTGAAGCTTTCTTT
14 TRBJ2-7 TRBD1 TRBV9 CASSVDRVDYEQYF TGTGCCAGCAGCGTGGACAGGGTGGACTACGAGCAGTACTTC
15 TRBJ1-4 NA TRBV7-9 CASSPRAGLGEKLFF TGTGCCAGCAGCCCCCGGGCGGGATTGGGGGAAAAACTGTTTTTT
15 TRBJ1-5 TRBD1 TRBV19 CASSMGGQGGQPQHF TGTGCCAGTAGTATGGGTGGACAGGGCGGTCAGCCCCAGCATTTT
14 TRBJ1-2 TRBD1 TRBV5-1 CASSLSQGEDGYTF TGCGCCAGCAGCTTGAGCCAGGGGGAAGATGGCTACACCTTC
13 TRBJ1-2 NA TRBV11-2 CASSLYRENGYTF TGTGCCAGCAGCTTATACAGGGAGAATGGCTACACCTTC
14 TRBJ2-3 NA TRBV7-7 CASSTIQGADTQYF TGTGCTAGCAGCACAATACAGGGAGCAGATACGCAGTATTTT
16 TRBJ2-3 NA TRBV4-2 CASSRSSTASTDTQYF TGTGCCAGCAGCCGGAGCTCTACCGCTAGCACAGATACGCAGTATTTT
14 TRBJ1-1 NA TRBV5-1 CASSSQGRDTEAFF TGCGCCAGCAGCTCACAGGGACGCGACACTGAAGCTTTCTTT
12 TRBJ1-2 NA TRBV6-6 CASTNSGQRLTF TGTGCCAGCACCAACTCTGGACAGCGCCTAACCTTC
17 TRBJ2-2 TRBD1 TRBV5-5 CASSTGTAVTNTGELFF TGTGCCAGCAGCACCGGGACAGCCGTTACGAACACCGGGGAGCTGTTTTTT
14 TRBJ1-5 TRBD1 TRBV28 CASRAGTVNQPQHF TGTGCCAGCAGGGCCGGGACAGTTAATCAGCCCCAGCATTTT
16 TRBJ1-2 TRBD1 TRBV10-3 CAISRVTGGAGYGYTF TGTGCCATCAGTCGAGTAACAGGGGGCGCGGGATATGGCTACACCTTC
17 TRBJ2-3 NA TRBV6-2/TRBV6-3 CASSYPFGAQGTDTQYF TGTGCCAGCAGTTATCCCTTCGGCGCACAGGGCACAGATACGCAGTATTTT
14 TRBJ2-1 TRBD2 TRBV28 CASSTSANYNEQFF TGTGCCAGCAGCACTAGCGCTAATTACAATGAGCAGTTCTTC
14 TRBJ2-7 TRBD1 TRBV13 CASHQGAKPYEQYF TGTGCCAGCCACCAGGGGGCGAAGCCCTACGAGCAGTACTTC
16 TRBJ2-1 TRBD2 TRBV5-1 CASSFYSGTTYNEQFF TGCGCCAGCAGCTTCTATAGCGGGACAACCTACAATGAGCAGTTCTTC
17 TRBJ1-1 TRBD1 TRBV18 CASSPQQGAGMNTEAFF TGTGCCAGCTCACCTCAACAGGGGGCAGGAATGAACACTGAAGCTTTCTTT
15 TRBJ2-2 TRBD1 TRBV27 CASKREQGWTGELFF TGTGCCAGCAAAAGGGAACAGGGGTGGACCGGGGAGCTGTTTTTT
14 TRBJ1-3 NA TRBV6-5 CASSYGQLGNTIYF TGTGCCAGCAGTTACGGACAGCTCGGAAACACCATATATTTT
15 TRBJ2-1 TRBD2 TRBV6-4 CASSALAGKSNEQFF TGTGCCAGCAGTGCACTAGCGGGGAAATCGAATGAGCAGTTCTTC
13 TRBJ1-5 NA TRBV18 CASSPGPGQPQHF TGTGCCAGCTCACCCGGACCGGGGCAGCCCCAGCATTTT
14 TRBJ2-7 TRBD1 TRBV27 CASSLGTGAYEQYF TGTGCCAGCAGCCTAGGGACAGGGGCCTACGAGCAGTACTTC
17 TRBJ1-5 TRBD1 TRBV4-3 CASSQGATGRGNQPQHF TGCGCCAGCAGCCAAGGGGCGACAGGGAGAGGCAATCAGCCCCAGCATTTT